Shown below are 14 T cell receptor beta chains from a single sample sequenced in a study of T cell responses to AZD1222 COVID-19 vaccine. TCRdb's table, derived via immunoSEQ multiplex PCR, lists solely in-frame clones and lacks some. The sample contains about 94,000 clones, nearly 90% of which appear only once. The source material was peripheral blood, sampled on day 0 of AZD1222 vaccination. The receptors here all came from an adult in good health.

The V gene is TRBV5-4, the J gene TRBJ1-4, with D unclear. The germline V gene has CDR1 SGHNT and CDR2 YYREEE (reference sequence). V was pared by 1 base and J by 8 bases, with 15 bases between. The CDR3 is 15 residues long. CDR3 in amino acids: CASSLTSSSGEKLFF. CDR3 DNA: TGTGCCAGCAGCTTGACCTCATCCTCTGGGGAAAAACTGTTTTTT. Full variable domain (rest looked up from reference TRBV5-4 and TRBJ1-4): ETGVTQSPTHLIKTRGQQVTLRCSSQSGHNTVSWYQQALGQGPQFIFQYYREEENGRGNFPPRFSGLQFPNYSSELNVNALELDDSALYLCASSLTSSSGEKLFFGSGTQLSVL.

The chain links TRBV14 to TRBJ2-5; a weak D match, TRBD2 (5 bases). The germline V and J ends were trimmed by 0 bases and 6 bases, with 17 bases remaining between them. CDR1 and CDR2 (germline): SGHDN, FVKESK. CDR3 length: 16 residues. The CDR3 nucleotides are TGTGCCAGCAGCCAAGAAAGAGGGTTGGCACGGAAGACCCAGTACTTC. Residues: CASSQERGLARKTQYF.

The V and J genes are TRBV6-1 and TRBJ1-3, with a weak D call TRBD1 (5 bases). CDR3 length: 15 residues. The V and J ends lost 1 base and 0 bases respectively, with 7 bases between them. In germline, CDR1 is MNHNS, CDR2 SASEGT. This chain's CDR3 is CASSEGGFSGNTIYF. The DNA of the CDR3 is TGTGCCAGCAGTGAAGGGGGCTTCTCTGGAAACACCATATATTTT.

The chain is built from TRBV2 and TRBJ1-4; no firm D call. The CDR3 covers 12 residues. Germline CDR1 SNHLY, CDR2 FYNNEI. Trimming took 4 bases from V and 6 from J, leaving 6 bases between them. In nucleotides, the CDR3 is TGTGCCAGCAGTGTGGTTTATGAAAAACTGTTTTTT. This sequence encodes CASSVVYEKLFF. The entire variable domain, with the rest obtained from reference TRBV2 and TRBJ1-4, is as follows: EPEVTQTPSHQVTQMGQEVILRCVPISNHLYFYWYRQILGQKVEFLVSFYNNEISEKSEIFDDQFSVERPDGSNFTLKIRSTKLEDSAMYFCASSVVYEKLFFGSGTQLSVL.

The CDR3 region is CASSPDGRVGYTF. The CDR3 DNA is TGTGCCAGCAGCCCGGACGGGAGAGTTGGCTACACCTTC. J is TRBJ1-2 and V is TRBV7-9, with D hard to call. V was clipped by 5 bases and J by 7 bases, with 14 bases between them. The CDR3 covers 13 residues. Per the germline V gene, CDR1 is SEHNR and CDR2 is FQNEAQ (reference sequence). The whole variable domain, remainder taken from reference TRBV7-9 and TRBJ1-2, is DTGVSQNPRHKITKRGQNVTFRCDPISEHNRLYWYRQTLGQGPEFLTYFQNEAQLEKSRLLSDRFSAERPKGSFSTLEIQRTEQGDSAMYLCASSPDGRVGYTFGSGTRLTVV.

The CDR3 DNA follows: TGCGCCAGCAGCTTGATGGCGGGGGTCACAGATACGCAGTATTTT. It is translated as CASSLMAGVTDTQYF. V and J are TRBV5-1 and TRBJ2-3; 7 positions match TRBD2. The CDR3 is 15 amino acids. The germline CDR1 and CDR2 sequences are SGHRS and YFSETQ. With V trimmed by 1 base and J by 2 bases, 4 bases remained unmatched.

The chain couples TRBV2 to TRBJ1-5; TRBD1 might be the D (6 bases). Trimming removed 4 bases from V and 1 base from J, with 11 bases in between. The germline CDR1 and CDR2 sequences are SNHLY and FYNNEI. CDR3 size: 15 residues. CDR3 coding DNA: TGTGCCAGCAGTGTCGGACAGCTCAGCAATCAGCCCCAGCATTTT. Its translation is CASSVGQLSNQPQHF.

This clone was detected a few times. V and J are TRBV2 and TRBJ2-3; 9 nucleotides line up with TRBD2. The germline V gene encodes CDR1 SNHLY and CDR2 FYNNEI. The CDR3 covers 16 residues. After removal of 10 bases from V and 5 bases from J, the junction contained 16 bases not matched to a gene. The CDR3 here is CATPRGRAGGRDTQYF. The CDR3 DNA is TGTGCCACGCCCCGGGGGAGGGCGGGGGGGAGAGATACGCAGTATTTT.

The chain recombines TRBV14 with TRBJ2-7, with 8 positions matching TRBD2. After removal of 0 bases from V and 7 bases from J, the junction contained 8 bases not matched to a gene. This CDR3 is built from 15 residues. Germline CDR1 and CDR2: SGHDN and FVKESK. The CDR3 loop is CASSQDLAGGREQYF. The CDR3 DNA reads TGTGCCAGCAGCCAAGATCTTGCGGGGGGCAGGGAGCAGTACTTC.

The chain carries TRBV6-5 and TRBJ2-1; TRBD2 might be the D (6 bases). V was trimmed by 4 bases and J by 1 base, leaving 14 bases between them. This CDR3 is built from 16 residues. The germline V gene encodes CDR1 MNHEY and CDR2 SVGAGI. The CDR3 sequence: CASSSVASASYNEQFF. The CDR3 nucleotides are TGTGCCAGCAGTTCTGTGGCTAGCGCATCCTACAATGAGCAGTTCTTC.

The chain recombines TRBV5-4 with TRBJ2-3, with TRBD2 matching 11 bases. Unmatched junction bases numbered 4, after V lost 2 bases and J lost 5 bases. Germline V CDR1 and CDR2: SGHNT, YYREEE (reference sequence). The CDR3 is 15 residues long. CDR3: CASSFQLAGVDTQYF. The CDR3 DNA reads TGTGCCAGCAGCTTCCAACTAGCGGGGGTAGATACGCAGTATTTT.

The V gene is TRBV6-5, the J gene TRBJ2-3; D possibly corresponds to TRBD1 (6 bases). The CDR3 has 13 amino acids. V lost 5 bases, J lost 6 bases, and 12 bases lay in between. Germline V gene data show CDR1 as MNHEY and CDR2 as SVGAGI. The CDR3 sequence: CASSLLQGDTQYF. The DNA for the CDR3 is TGTGCCAGCAGTCTTCTCCAGGGGGATACGCAGTATTTT.

The chain carries TRBV4-1 and TRBJ2-1; D may correspond to TRBD1 or TRBD2 (5 bases each). The V gene's germline CDR1 is MGHRA and CDR2 YSYEKL. With 1 base removed from V and 5 bases from J, the gap between germline ends came to 12 bases. This CDR3 comprises 15 residues. The CDR3 sequence is CASSQGYGADNEQFF. The CDR3 DNA reads TGCGCCAGCAGCCAAGGTTACGGGGCCGACAATGAGCAGTTCTTC.

The chain uses TRBV6-1 and TRBJ1-2; maybe TRBD1 (6 bases). Germline V gene lookup returns CDR1 MNHNS and CDR2 SASEGT. Trimming shortened V by 1 base and J by 9 bases, and 18 bases separated the two germline ends. The CDR3 is 15 amino acids. The DNA for the CDR3 is TGTGCCAGCAGTGAAGTTGGGGGGCGCATGGGAAGCTACACCTTC. Translating it yields CASSEVGGRMGSYTF.